What follows is one T cell receptor beta chain and its context. Its matching antigen is unknown. These data belong to a study of blood T cells in healthy people across ages. Next came a second PCR, run for about 7 to 12 cycles, which used a sample-barcoded 5' primer along with a J-beta primer mix. A template-switch adaptor that had 12 random nucleotides put a tag on each cDNA molecule. TCRdb fed the 5' RACE reads into MiXCR, producing one record per CDR3 protein. The sample consists of around 1,700,000 distinct CDR3 sequences, 28% of them appearing once. The germline V gene has CDR1 SGHNT and CDR2 YYREEE (reference sequence). V dropped 1 base and J dropped 0 bases, with 20 bases sitting between them. The CDR3 extends over 18 amino acids. The study's findings and limits: When set beside aged donors, long-lived donors presented more naive CD4+ cells and higher diversity. The fall in TCR beta diversity per million T cells was roughly linear with age. Diversity of TCR beta correlated strongly with naive T cell percentage.

Material for sequencing was blood. V is TRBV5-4 and J is TRBJ2-7; D may be TRBD1 (6 bases). The TCR sequence derives from a woman between 25 and 40 years old in good health. CDR3 DNA: TGTGCCAGCAGCTTGCGGAAGACGACAGGAATCTACTCCTACGAGCAGTACTTC. Its protein product is CASSLRKTTGIYSYEQYF.